A single sample is the source of the 28 T cell receptor beta chains below, sequenced in a study of identical twins. TCRdb reprocessed the 5' RACE reads with MiXCR, giving one entry per CDR3 protein. The sample carries 1.5 million or so distinct CDR3 sequences, roughly 35% recorded once. The sequencing input was cord blood. Source of these receptors: a newborn girl in good health.

The chain employs TRBV20-1 and TRBJ1-2; D not certain. Germline loops: CDR1 DFQATT, CDR2 SNEGSKA (reference sequence). V was cut by 0 bases and J by 7 bases, with 6 bases left in between. The CDR3 runs to 11 residues. For the CDR3, the DNA is TGCAGTGCTAGAGAGGGTTTTGGCTACACCTTC. This sequence encodes CSAREGFGYTF.

The genes are TRBV4-2 and TRBJ2-3; 16 bases fit TRBD2. This CDR3 has 18 residues. Trimming at V came to 3 bases and at J to 0 bases, leaving 3 bases not matched to a gene. CDR1 is LGHNA, CDR2 YNFKEQ, per germline. The chain's CDR3 is CASSQGTSGRASTDTQYF. DNA for the CDR3: TGTGCCAGCAGCCAGGGGACTAGCGGGAGGGCCAGCACAGATACGCAGTATTTT.

The V and J genes are TRBV12-5 and TRBJ1-2, with 10 positions matching TRBD1. With V trimmed by 1 base and J by 7 bases, 6 bases remained unmatched. This CDR3 comprises 15 residues. The germline gives CDR1 LGHNT, CDR2 FRNRAP. The CDR3 nucleotides read TGTGCTAGTGGTTTGGCCGGACAGGGGGTTTTTGGCTACACCTTC. Its protein product is CASGLAGQGVFGYTF.

Only a few counts were recorded for this clonotype. The chain couples TRBV28 to TRBJ1-2; D is unresolved. V lost 2 bases to trimming and J lost 4 bases, with 17 bases between them. CDR1 is MDHEN, CDR2 SYDVKM, per germline. The CDR3 extends over 16 amino acids. The chain's CDR3 is CASSLADGLRGYGYTF. The CDR3 DNA reads TGTGCCAGCAGTTTAGCGGACGGTCTCCGGGGCTATGGCTACACCTTC.

The V and J genes are TRBV9 and TRBJ1-1; 8 bases map to TRBD1. The germline V gene encodes CDR1 SGDLS and CDR2 YYNGEE. V lost 3 bases and J lost 10; bases outside the gene matches: 11. The CDR3 sequence is 14 residues long. CDR3 DNA: TGTGCCAGCAGCGCCCAACAGGGGGGGTCTGGAGCTTTCTTT. This encodes CASSAQQGGSGAFF.

In this sample, this clonotype turned up a few times. The chain employs TRBV7-2 and TRBJ2-1; D ambiguous. The CDR3 sequence is 18 residues long. V was cut by 2 bases and J by 0 bases, with 17 bases left in between. The germline CDR1 and CDR2 sequences are SGHTA and FQGNSA. CDR3: CASSLMLGWRSSYNEQFF. CDR3 DNA sequence: TGTGCCAGCAGCTTAATGTTGGGTTGGCGTAGCTCCTACAATGAGCAGTTCTTC. The entire variable domain, with the rest obtained from reference TRBV7-2 and TRBJ2-1, is as follows: GAGVSQSPSNKVTEKGKDVELRCDPISGHTALYWYRQSLGQGLEFLIYFQGNSAPDKSGLPSDRFSAERTGGSVSTLTIQRTQQEDSAVYLCASSLMLGWRSSYNEQFFGPGTRLTVL.

The chain has TRBV5-1 and TRBJ1-1; 7 bases map to TRBD1. Trimming cost V 4 bases and J 1 base; bases outside gene matches: 10. CDR1 is SGHRS and CDR2 is YFSETQ in the germline V gene. This CDR3 is built from 16 residues. CDR3 nucleotides: TGCGCCAGCAGCCCGATCCCCCAGGGGGGGAACACTGAAGCTTTCTTT. This gives the protein CASSPIPQGGNTEAFF.

The table lists this clonotype with a few counts. The chain uses TRBV5-6 and TRBJ2-3, with TRBD2 matching 7 bases. The CDR3 loop spans 20 amino acids. CDR1 is SGHDT and CDR2 is YYEEEE in the germline V gene. With V trimmed by 4 bases and J by 1 base, 21 bases remained unmatched. The CDR3, as DNA: TGTGCCAGCAGCCCGGGACTCCCCAGACTAGCCTTAACCGGCACAGATACGCAGTATTTT. Residues: CASSPGLPRLALTGTDTQYF.

The chain joins TRBV4-1 to TRBJ2-1, with 8 bases matching TRBD2. V was pared by 4 bases and J by 0 bases, with 8 bases of the junction left unmatched. Germline assignment: CDR1 MGHRA and CDR2 YSYEKL. The CDR3 is 17 residues long. CDR3 in DNA: TGCGCCAGCAGCCGGACGGGGGGGACTAGCTCCTACAATGAGCAGTTCTTC. This gives the protein CASSRTGGTSSYNEQFF.

The chain couples TRBV27 to TRBJ1-2; D is unclear. CDR1 MNHEY and CDR2 SMNVEV come from the germline V gene (reference sequence). This CDR3 region has 12 residues. Trimming took 10 bases from V and 7 from J, leaving 16 bases between them. As DNA, the CDR3 is TGTGCCATTCGACGGTCGAAGCTTGGCTACACCTTC. Translation: CAIRRSKLGYTF.

The rearrangement uses TRBV9 and TRBJ2-3; possible D gene TRBD2, 7 bases. The V end was cut by 3 bases, the J end by 3 bases, with 20 bases between. The germline V gene encodes CDR1 SGDLS and CDR2 YYNGEE. The CDR3 sequence is 17 residues long. This chain's CDR3 is CASSAPLVRGGTDTQYF. The DNA of the CDR3 is TGTGCCAGCAGCGCCCCACTTGTGAGGGGGGGTACAGATACGCAGTATTTT.

V usage is TRBV6-1 and J usage is TRBJ1-2; D might be TRBD1 (5 bases). Trimming stripped 3 bases from V and 8 bases from J, with 16 bases between. Germline assignment: CDR1 MNHNS and CDR2 SASEGT. The CDR3 has 14 residues. CDR3 region: CASSELRQGNGYTF. CDR3 DNA sequence: TGTGCCAGCAGTGAGCTAAGGCAGGGAAACGGCTACACCTTC.

This clonotype has just a few counts. The chain links TRBV7-2 to TRBJ1-1; no definite D call. The CDR3 has 14 residues. The V gene's germline CDR1 is SGHTA and CDR2 FQGNSA. Trimming shortened V by 1 base and J by 4 bases, and 10 bases separated the two germline ends. The DNA of the CDR3 is TGTGCCAGCAGCTTAGTGTCAGTCGGCACTGAAGCTTTCTTT. Its translation is CASSLVSVGTEAFF.

V usage is TRBV12-3 or TRBV12-4 and J usage is TRBJ2-1; the D is unclear. The closer fit of TRBJ2-7 to the DNA end suggests the J call may be wrong. The CDR3 extends over 15 amino acids. The CDR3 is CASSPSQFIYNEQYF. The CDR3 coding sequence is TGTGCCAGCAGTCCCTCGCAGTTCATCTACAATGAGCAGTACTTC.

The V call is TRBV20-1, the J call TRBJ1-6; D not certain. V was cut by 0 bases and J by 7 bases, with 10 bases left in between. The CDR3 consists of 14 residues. Germline CDR1 reads DFQATT; CDR2 reads SNEGSKA (reference sequence). The CDR3 DNA sequence: TGCAGTGCTAGAGAGGGCAGGTCAAATTCACCCCTCCACTTT. This gives the protein CSAREGRSNSPLHF.

This clonotype was seen once. Being one base from a much bigger clone, this may be a read error. The chain uses TRBV3-1 and TRBJ2-3, with D unclear. Trimming pared 6 bases from V and 0 bases from J, leaving 7 bases between. CDR1 and CDR2 (germline): LGHDT, YNNKEL (reference sequence). The CDR3 is made up of 13 amino acids. The CDR3 reads CASRAKSTDTQYF. Written as DNA, the CDR3 is TGTGCCAGCAGGGCCAAGAGCACAGATACGCAGTATTTT.

This sequence joins TRBV27 and TRBJ1-2; no firm D call. Trimming cost V 6 bases and J 4 bases, with 21 bases left between them. The length of the CDR3 is 16 residues. CDR1 is MNHEY, CDR2 SMNVEV, per germline (reference sequence). CDR3 DNA sequence: TGTGCCAGCAGCCCCCTTCCAGCCCCCCGGAGCTATGGCTACACCTTC. Translated: CASSPLPAPRSYGYTF.

This clonotype occurred a few times. The rearrangement uses TRBV27 and TRBJ1-2, with TRBD1 matching 7 bases. CDR1 and CDR2 (germline): MNHEY, SMNVEV (reference sequence). This CDR3 spans 16 amino acids. Trimming cost V 5 bases and J 8 bases; bases outside gene matches: 17. Here the CDR3 DNA reads TGTGCCAGCAGTCCACCGGGACAGTGGATCTATTACGGCTACACCTTC. Encoded protein: CASSPPGQWIYYGYTF.

The V call is TRBV11-2, the J call TRBJ2-5; tentative D call: TRBD1 (5 bases). CDR1 is SGHAT and CDR2 is FQNNGV in the germline V gene. V was clipped by 5 bases and J by 0 bases, with 10 bases between them. This CDR3 has 14 residues. CDR3 loop: CASSLQTDQETQYF. Written as DNA, the CDR3 is TGTGCCAGCAGCCTACAGACAGACCAAGAGACCCAGTACTTC. The full variable domain, rest sourced from reference TRBV11-2 and TRBJ2-5, is EAGVAQSPRYKIIEKRQSVAFWCNPISGHATLYWYQQILGQGPKLLIQFQNNGVVDDSQLPKDRFSAERLKGVDSTLKIQPAKLEDSAVYLCASSLQTDQETQYFGPGTRLLVL.

Ten or more counts support this clonotype. This sequence joins TRBV29-1 and TRBJ1-2, with 7 nucleotides matching TRBD1. The V gene end was trimmed by 1 base and the J gene end by 2 bases; junction bases not matched to a gene: 4. Germline assignment: CDR1 SQVTM and CDR2 ANQGSEA. The CDR3 runs 14 residues. CDR3 region: CSVEGGQTNYGYTF. For the CDR3, the DNA is TGCAGCGTTGAAGGGGGACAGACCAACTATGGCTACACCTTC.

V gene TRBV21-1 combines with J gene TRBJ2-1; the DNA was not compared with TRBD2, the D call given in the table. TRBV21-1 is listed as a pseudogene. This CDR3 contains 13 residues. The CDR3 loop reads CASSKTRGGVEFF. The CDR3 DNA reads TGTGCCAGCAGCAAAACTCGGGGGGGGGTCGAGTTCTTC.

This chain connects TRBV7-9 to TRBJ1-2; D gene unclear. Trimming took off 5 bases at V and 7 bases at J, with 11 bases between the two ends. From germline, CDR1 is SEHNR and CDR2 FQNEAQ (reference sequence). This CDR3 contains 12 residues. The CDR3 spells CASSAKTTGYTF. CDR3 DNA sequence: TGTGCCAGCAGCGCCAAGACAACTGGCTACACCTTC. Combining the CDR3 with reference TRBV7-9 and TRBJ1-2 gives the whole variable domain DTGVSQNPRHKITKRGQNVTFRCDPISEHNRLYWYRQTLGQGPEFLTYFQNEAQLEKSRLLSDRFSAERPKGSFSTLEIQRTEQGDSAMYLCASSAKTTGYTFGSGTRLTVV.

V usage is TRBV7-9 and J usage is TRBJ2-4; possibly TRBD1 for D (5 bases). The germline V and J ends were trimmed by 0 bases and 0 bases, with 9 bases remaining between them. Germline CDR1 SEHNR, CDR2 FQNEAQ (reference sequence). The CDR3 contains 16 residues. CDR3 in DNA: TGTGCCAGCAGCTTAGCTGTCAGGGAAGCCAAAAACATTCAGTACTTC. Amino acid sequence: CASSLAVREAKNIQYF.

This clonotype was observed a handful of times. V and J are TRBV4-2 and TRBJ1-5, with D possibly matching TRBD1 (6 bases). The CDR3 is made up of 15 amino acids. Per germline, CDR1 LGHNA and CDR2 YNFKEQ. Trimming took 2 bases from V and 3 from J, leaving 11 bases between them. The CDR3, as DNA: TGTGCCAGCAGCCAAACTCAGGGGCCCAATCAGCCCCAGCATTTT. Its translation: CASSQTQGPNQPQHF.

This clonotype appeared a few times. The genes are TRBV21-1 and TRBJ2-5; the D segment call TRBD1 is taken from the table without a DNA check. TRBV21-1 has pseudogene status. The CDR3 runs to 15 residues. The chain's CDR3 is CASSKEASRQETQYF. CDR3 in DNA: TGTGCCAGCAGCAAAGAGGCTTCCCGGCAAGAGACCCAGTACTTC.

The rearrangement uses TRBV29-1 and TRBJ2-7, with 7 bases fitting TRBD2. J gave up 7 bases and V 8 bases, and 14 bases lay outside the gene matches. Germline-derived CDR1 and CDR2 are SQVTM and ANQGSEA. The CDR3 has 13 amino acids. CDR3 loop: CSLKRDYSGEQYF. The CDR3 DNA is TGCAGCCTAAAGCGGGATTATAGTGGTGAGCAGTACTTC.

This rearrangement joins TRBV7-2 to TRBJ2-2; 7 nucleotides line up with TRBD1. The CDR3 runs to 16 residues. Looked up from germline, CDR1 is SGHTA and CDR2 is FQGNSA. The ends lost 2 bases at V and 3 bases at J; junction bases unmatched: 6. This CDR3 is CASSLSTGADTGELFF. The CDR3 coding sequence is TGTGCCAGCAGCTTAAGTACAGGGGCCGACACCGGGGAGCTGTTTTTT. The variable domain in full, with the rest retrieved from reference TRBV7-2 and TRBJ2-2, is GAGVSQSPSNKVTEKGKDVELRCDPISGHTALYWYRQSLGQGLEFLIYFQGNSAPDKSGLPSDRFSAERTGGSVSTLTIQRTQQEDSAVYLCASSLSTGADTGELFFGEGSRLTVL.

This chain links TRBV19 with TRBJ1-1, with 7 bases lining up with TRBD1. This CDR3 has 13 residues. Per the germline V gene, CDR1 is LNHDA and CDR2 is SQIVND (reference sequence). With V trimmed by 7 bases and J by 4 bases, 6 bases remained unmatched. Here the CDR3 reads CASNRQGATEAFF. As DNA, the CDR3 is TGTGCCAGTAATCGACAGGGTGCCACTGAAGCTTTCTTT. The full variable domain, rest sourced from reference TRBV19 and TRBJ1-1, is DGGITQSPKYLFRKEGQNVTLSCEQNLNHDAMYWYRQDPGQGLRLIYYSQIVNDFQKGDIAEGYSVSREKKESFPLTVTSAQKNPTAFYLCASNRQGATEAFFGQGTRLTVV.